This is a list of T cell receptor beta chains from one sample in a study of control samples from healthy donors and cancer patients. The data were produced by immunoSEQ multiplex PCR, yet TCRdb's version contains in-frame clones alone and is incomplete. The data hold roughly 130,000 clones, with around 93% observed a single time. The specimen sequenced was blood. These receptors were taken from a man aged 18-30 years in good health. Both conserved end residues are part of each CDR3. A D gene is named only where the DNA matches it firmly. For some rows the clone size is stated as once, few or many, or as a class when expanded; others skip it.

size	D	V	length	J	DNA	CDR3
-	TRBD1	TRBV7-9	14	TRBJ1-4	TGTGCCAGCAGCGAAGACAGGGTTAATGAAAAACTGTTTTTT	CASSEDRVNEKLFF
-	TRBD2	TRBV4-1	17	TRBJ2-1	TGCGCCAGCAGCCAAGCCTTAGCGGGGCGCTCCTACAATGAGCAGTTCTTC	CASSQALAGRSYNEQFF
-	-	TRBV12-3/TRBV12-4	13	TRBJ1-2	TGTGCCAGCAGTTTCCGCAGGGTCCATGGCTACACCTTC	CASSFRRVHGYTF
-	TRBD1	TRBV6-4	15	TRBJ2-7	TGTGCCAGCAGTGCCTCGACAGGGGGTTCCTACGAGCAGTACTTC	CASSASTGGSYEQYF
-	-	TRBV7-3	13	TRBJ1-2	TGTGCCAGCAGCTTCGGAGAAATGGATGGCTACACCTTC	CASSFGEMDGYTF
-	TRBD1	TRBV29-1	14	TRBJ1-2	TGCAGCGTTGGGGGGGACAGGGGGCTCTCTGGCTACACCTTC	CSVGGDRGLSGYTF
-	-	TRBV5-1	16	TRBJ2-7	TGCGCCAGCAGCCTACAAGGGGCTTTGAGCTCCTACGAGCAGTACTTC	CASSLQGALSSYEQYF
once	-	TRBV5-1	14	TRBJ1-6	TGCGCCAGCAGCGGAGGCTCGGAGAATTCACCCCTCCACTTT	CASSGGSENSPLHF
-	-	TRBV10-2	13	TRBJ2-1	TGCGCCAGCAGTGACAGGGACGGCGATGAGCAGTTCTTC	CASSDRDGDEQFF
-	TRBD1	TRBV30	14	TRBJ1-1	TGTGCCTGGAGTGCGACAGGGGGCTCGACTGAAGCTTTCTTT	CAWSATGGSTEAFF
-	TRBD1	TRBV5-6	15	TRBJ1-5	TGTGCCAGCAGCTCTTTCGGACAGGGCAATCAGCCCCAGCATTTT	CASSSFGQGNQPQHF
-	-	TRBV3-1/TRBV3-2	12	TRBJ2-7	TGTGCCAGCAGCCAAACATACTACGAGCAGTACTTC	CASSQTYYEQYF
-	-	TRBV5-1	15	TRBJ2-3	TGCGCCAGCAGCTTCCGGGGTACTTCGATCGATACGCAGTATTTT	CASSFRGTSIDTQYF
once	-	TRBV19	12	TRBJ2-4	TGTGCCAGTTCAGGGTTTCGCAACATTCAGTACTTC	CASSGFRNIQYF
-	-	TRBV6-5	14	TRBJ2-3	TGTGCCAGCAGACAGGACCCTAGCACAGATACGCAGTATTTT	CASRQDPSTDTQYF
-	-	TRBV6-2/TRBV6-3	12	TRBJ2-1	TGTGCCAGCAGTTCTACTAGGGATGAGCAGTTCTTC	CASSSTRDEQFF
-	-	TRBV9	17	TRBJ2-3	TGTGCCAGCAGCGTAGCTACGGGGAGAAGGGACACAGATACGCAGTATTTT	CASSVATGRRDTDTQYF
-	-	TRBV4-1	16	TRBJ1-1	TGCGCCAGCAGCCGCAGAGGTACCGGGGAAAAGGCTGAAGCTTTCTTT	CASSRRGTGEKAEAFF
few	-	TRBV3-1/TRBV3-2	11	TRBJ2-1	TGTGCCAGCAGCCTCCGGAATGAGCAGTTCTTC	CASSLRNEQFF
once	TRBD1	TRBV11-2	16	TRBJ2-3	TGTGCCAGCAGCTTGGGTCCCGGGACAGGGGTCGGTACGCAGTATTTT	CASSLGPGTGVGTQYF
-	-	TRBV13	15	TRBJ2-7	TGTGCCAGCAGCCCGGGGATACATAGCGGCTACGAGCAGTACTTC	CASSPGIHSGYEQYF
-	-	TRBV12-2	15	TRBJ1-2	TGTGCAAGTCGCTTATACTCCCTTCTTCCTTATGGCTACACCTTC	CASRLYSLLPYGYTF
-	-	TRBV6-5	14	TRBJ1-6	TGTGCCAGTTGTGAGGTGTCCTATAATTCACCCCTCCACTTT	CASCEVSYNSPLHF
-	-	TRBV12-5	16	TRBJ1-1	TGTGCTAGTGGTTTGGTACGGGCAGGGAGGGACACTGAAGCTTTCTTT	CASGLVRAGRDTEAFF
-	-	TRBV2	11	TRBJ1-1	TGTGCCAGCAGGAGGAACACTGAAGCTTTCTTT	CASRRNTEAFF
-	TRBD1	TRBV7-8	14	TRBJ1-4	TGTGCCAGCAGCTTACAGGGGGTGCTTGAAAAACTGTTTTTT	CASSLQGVLEKLFF
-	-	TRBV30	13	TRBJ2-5	TGTGCCTGGAGTGTACGGCTAGAAGAGACCCAGTACTTC	CAWSVRLEETQYF
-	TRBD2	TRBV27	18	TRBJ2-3	TGTGCCAGCAGTCCCGGACTAGCGGGGGTTATGGAGACAGATACGCAGTATTTT	CASSPGLAGVMETDTQYF
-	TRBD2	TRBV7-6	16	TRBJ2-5	TGTGCCAGCAGCTTAGAGGTAGCGGGGGACCAAGAGACCCAGTACTTC	CASSLEVAGDQETQYF
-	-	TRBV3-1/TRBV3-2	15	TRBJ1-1	TGTGCCAGCAGCCACCATGGGGGCGGTAACACTGAAGCTTTCTTT	CASSHHGGGNTEAFF
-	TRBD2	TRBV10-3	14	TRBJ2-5	TGTGCCATCTCCGCGGGGGGGCCTGAGGAGACCCAGTACTTC	CAISAGGPEETQYF
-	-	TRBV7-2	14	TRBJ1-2	TGTGCCAGCAGCTTCCTCAGGACTAGCTATGGCTACACCTTC	CASSFLRTSYGYTF
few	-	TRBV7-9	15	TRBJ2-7	TGTGCCAGCAGCTTAGGTGGGCTCAAAGTGGAAGAGCAGTACTTC	CASSLGGLKVEEQYF